Listed here are 22 T cell receptor beta chains from one sample, sequenced in a study of blood T cell repertoires in COVID-19. Here immunoSEQ multiplex PCR was the method, and the copy in TCRdb shows in-frame clones only, minus some. Of more than 40,000 clones listed, roughly 90% are singletons. The sequenced material came from peripheral blood. The receptors stem from a man of 80 years or more with acute or convalescent COVID-19.

The V and J genes are TRBV5-6 and TRBJ2-5; 9 nucleotides align to TRBD2. The V and J ends lost 1 base and 4 bases, in that order; junction bases with no gene match: 8. CDR1 SGHDT and CDR2 YYEEEE come from the germline V gene. This CDR3 comprises 16 residues. The CDR3 region is CASSLFAGGRGETQYF. In DNA, the CDR3 is TGTGCCAGCAGCTTGTTCGCGGGGGGGCGCGGAGAGACCCAGTACTTC.

This clone showed up just once. The genes are TRBV9 and TRBJ2-1; 11 bases match TRBD2. CDR3 length: 17 amino acids. In germline, CDR1 is SGDLS, CDR2 YYNGEE. V was pared by 0 bases and J by 6 bases, with 8 bases of the junction left unmatched. The chain's CDR3 is CASSVGPGTSGSNEQFF. CDR3 nucleotide sequence: TGTGCCAGCAGCGTAGGGCCGGGGACTAGCGGTAGCAATGAGCAGTTCTTC.

The chain is built from TRBV28 and TRBJ2-2, with 7 bases aligning to TRBD2. V trimming: 3 bases; J trimming: 7 bases; junction bases outside the gene matches: 5. Germline loops: CDR1 MDHEN, CDR2 SYDVKM. The CDR3 runs 14 residues. The CDR3: CASSFGLDGGELFF. The CDR3 nucleotides read TGTGCCAGCAGTTTCGGACTAGATGGCGGGGAGCTGTTTTTT.

The J gene is TRBJ2-7, the V gene TRBV10-3; D might be TRBD1 (8 bases). There are 15 residues in the CDR3. Germline CDR1 ENHRY, CDR2 SYGVKD. Deletions cut 2 bases from V and 4 bases from J, with 15 bases between. The CDR3 nucleotides are TGTGCCATCAGTGAGAGGACAGGGAGGGGGTACGAGCAGTACTTC. This codes for CAISERTGRGYEQYF.

The chain has TRBV2 and TRBJ2-3; weak D call: TRBD2 (6 bases). V was clipped by 6 bases and J by 6 bases, with 16 bases between them. The length of the CDR3 is 14 residues. Germline loops: CDR1 SNHLY, CDR2 FYNNEI. Here the CDR3 reads CASRGLSTVDTQYF. Written as DNA, the CDR3 is TGTGCCAGCAGGGGACTGTCGACAGTGGATACGCAGTATTTT.

The rearrangement links TRBV9 to TRBJ1-1; D is unclear. The CDR3 is made up of 15 amino acids. V shed 3 bases and J shed 2 bases, with 14 bases lying between them. Germline CDR1 SGDLS, CDR2 YYNGEE. In DNA, the CDR3 is TGTGCCAGCAGCGATGGCCCCACCCCTAACACTGAAGCTTTCTTT. Translating gives CASSDGPTPNTEAFF.

J is TRBJ2-7 and V is TRBV15, with D tentatively TRBD1 (8 bases). Per the germline V gene, CDR1 is LNHNV and CDR2 is YYDKDF (reference sequence). Trimming stripped 4 bases from V and 4 bases from J, with 14 bases between. The CDR3 is 14 amino acids. The CDR3 protein is CATSIQQGGYEQYF. In nucleotides, the CDR3 is TGTGCCACCAGCATACAACAGGGGGGGTACGAGCAGTACTTC.

The V gene is TRBV7-9, the J gene TRBJ1-6, with TRBD1 identical over 9 bases. CDR3 length equals 16 residues. The ends lost 5 bases at V and 9 bases at J; junction bases unmatched: 11. The germline V gene has CDR1 SEHNR and CDR2 FQNEAQ (reference sequence). CDR3 sequence reads: CASSPAGTGNASPLHF. The CDR3 nucleotides read TGTGCCAGCAGCCCTGCCGGGACAGGGAATGCTTCACCCCTCCACTTT.

CDR3 bases: TGTGCCAGTAGAATAAACCACAGGGGAGCTGGAAACACCATATATTTT. Its protein product is CASRINHRGAGNTIYF. The chain employs TRBV19 and TRBJ1-3; 7 bases align to TRBD1. CDR3 length: 16 residues. Germline trimming cut 6 bases from V and 2 bases from J; bases unmatched to any gene: 10. Germline assignment: CDR1 LNHDA and CDR2 SQIVND (reference sequence).

CDR3 sequence: CASSPGHVNTGELFF. The CDR3 coding sequence is TGCGCCAGCAGCCCAGGACACGTCAACACCGGGGAGCTGTTTTTT. The chain employs TRBV5-1 and TRBJ2-2; maybe TRBD1 (5 bases). The CDR3 sequence is 15 residues long. The germline gives CDR1 SGHRS, CDR2 YFSETQ. With 4 bases removed from V and 2 bases from J, the gap between germline ends came to 12 bases.

The CDR3 nucleotides are TGTGCCAGTAGTATAGGCAGGGATTCACCCCTCCACTTT. Translating gives CASSIGRDSPLHF. The V gene is TRBV19, the J gene TRBJ1-6, with D possibly TRBD1 on 5 matching bases. Germline V gene sequence: CDR1 LNHDA, CDR2 SQIVND (reference sequence). V was cut by 1 base and J by 8 bases, with 6 bases left in between. The CDR3 runs 13 residues.

The CDR3 sequence is CASSYSNRNNSPLHF. CDR3 nucleotide sequence: TGTGCCAGCAGTTACTCCAACAGAAACAATTCACCCCTCCACTTT. This sequence joins TRBV6-5 and TRBJ1-6; no clear D. This CDR3 region has 15 residues. Germline V CDR1 and CDR2: MNHEY, SVGAGI. V gave up 0 bases and J gave up 7 bases, with 10 bases separating them.

This chain links TRBV2 with TRBJ1-5; TRBD1 is a possible D gene (5 bases). This CDR3 is built from 15 residues. Germline V gene lookup returns CDR1 SNHLY and CDR2 FYNNEI. V was trimmed by 3 bases and J by 3 bases, leaving 12 bases between them. DNA of the CDR3: TGTGCCAGCAGTGAGGGGCAGGGTCCCAATCAGCCCCAGCATTTT. Protein sequence: CASSEGQGPNQPQHF.

This clone was recorded only once. The V call is TRBV5-1, the J call TRBJ2-1; 11 bases agree with TRBD2. Germline values: CDR1 SGHRS, CDR2 YFSETQ. CDR3 length: 16 residues. The junction had 11 bases not matched to a gene; V was cut back by 5 bases and J by 7 bases. CDR3 in DNA: TGCGCCAGCAGTTCTAGGCTAGCGGGGGGAAAGAATGAGCAGTTCTTC. It codes for CASSSRLAGGKNEQFF. Together with reference TRBV5-1 and TRBJ2-1, the CDR3 gives the full variable domain: KAGVTQTPRYLIKTRGQQVTLSCSPISGHRSVSWYQQTPGQGLQFLFEYFSETQRNKGNFPGRFSGRQFSNSRSEMNVSTLELGDSALYLCASSSRLAGGKNEQFFGPGTRLTVL.

This chain connects TRBV18 to TRBJ2-3; 7 bases are shared with TRBD1. The CDR3 spans 15 residues. J was trimmed by 4 bases and V by 2 bases; bases with no gene match: 6. CDR1 is KGHSH, CDR2 LQKENI, per germline. The CDR3 here is CASSPGTVQADTQYF. The CDR3, as DNA: TGTGCCAGCTCACCAGGGACAGTGCAAGCAGATACGCAGTATTTT.

The chain couples TRBV29-1 to TRBJ1-5; 9 positions agree with TRBD1. V dropped 7 bases and J dropped 7; count of bases not matched to a gene: 8. Germline V gene sequence: CDR1 SQVTM, CDR2 ANQGSEA. The CDR3 sequence is 13 residues long. Written as DNA, the CDR3 is TGCAGCGCCGGACAGGGGTATGGACAGCCCCAGCATTTT. It specifies CSAGQGYGQPQHF.

The chain joins TRBV5-8 to TRBJ2-1; 8 positions agree with TRBD1. This CDR3 has 15 residues. Trimming cost V 2 bases and J 3 bases; bases outside gene matches: 4. The germline V gene has CDR1 SGHTS and CDR2 YDEGEE. CDR3 nucleotides: TGTGCCAGCAGCTTTCAGGGGGCCGTCTACAATGAGCAGTTCTTC. Translation gives CASSFQGAVYNEQFF.

The CDR3 DNA sequence: TGTGCCAGCAGTTTATGGGCAGGTTATGGCTACACCTTC. Its translation is CASSLWAGYGYTF. The rearrangement uses TRBV28 and TRBJ1-2; no clear D gene. The CDR3 contains 13 residues. V was clipped by 0 bases and J by 5 bases, with 7 bases between them. Germline V gene sequence: CDR1 MDHEN, CDR2 SYDVKM.

The CDR3 here is CASSTTDRGLTSNTEAFF. For the CDR3, the DNA is TGTGCCAGCAGCACCACCGACAGGGGTCTAACCTCGAACACTGAAGCTTTCTTT. The V gene is TRBV21-1, the J gene TRBJ1-1; the DNA was not used to check the table's D call, TRBD1. TRBV21-1 is reported as a pseudogene. This CDR3 is 18 amino acids long.

This rearrangement joins TRBV18 to TRBJ1-2, with unresolved D. This CDR3 is 13 amino acids long. Trimming stripped 0 bases from V and 3 bases from J, with 5 bases between. The germline V gene encodes CDR1 KGHSH and CDR2 LQKENI. The CDR3 sequence: CASSPPEDYGYTF. The CDR3 bases are TGTGCCAGCTCACCACCGGAGGACTATGGCTACACCTTC.

V and J are TRBV5-1 and TRBJ2-5; TRBD2 aligns across 9 bases. The junction had 25 bases not matched to a gene; V was cut back by 1 base and J by 3 bases. Per the germline V gene, CDR1 is SGHRS and CDR2 is YFSETQ. This CDR3 is built from 22 residues. The CDR3 coding sequence is TGCGCCAGCAGCTTGACCCTACCCCCCCGATGGAGAGCTAGCGGGGTGGAAGAGACCCAGTACTTC. It specifies CASSLTLPPRWRASGVEETQYF.

The V gene is TRBV14, the J gene TRBJ2-6; TRBD1 aligns across 8 bases. After removal of 1 base from V and 5 bases from J, the junction contained 13 bases not matched to a gene. The CDR3 has 19 residues. The germline V gene has CDR1 SGHDN and CDR2 FVKESK. Here the CDR3 reads CASSQALGQGPARANVLTF. CDR3 DNA: TGTGCCAGCAGCCAAGCCCTTGGACAGGGCCCCGCACGGGCCAACGTCCTGACTTTC.